Shown below are 30 T cell receptor beta chains from a single sample sequenced in a study of blood T cell repertoires in COVID-19. Generated by immunoSEQ multiplex PCR, the TCRdb table keeps only in-frame clones and is missing some. The table shows about 400,000 clones, with roughly 86% occurring only once. Input material: peripheral blood. All receptors derive from a human donor in a cohort sampled during active COVID-19.

V and J are TRBV5-4 and TRBJ1-1; D gene ambiguous. The CDR3 totals 14 residues. Germline V CDR1 and CDR2: SGHNT, YYREEE (reference sequence). Trimming pared 2 bases from V and 4 bases from J, leaving 12 bases between. The CDR3 DNA is TGTGCCAGCAGCTTTAAGCTAGGAAGCACTGAAGCTTTCTTT. Its translation is CASSFKLGSTEAFF.

The chain links TRBV6-6 to TRBJ2-1; D may be TRBD2 (6 bases). Deletions cut 5 bases from V and 4 bases from J, with 21 bases between. The CDR3 contains 17 residues. Germline CDR1 reads MNHNY; CDR2 reads SVGAGI (reference sequence). In DNA form, the CDR3 reads TGTGCCAGCAGTCACCGCCTTAGCGGATTTCTGTACAATGAGCAGTTCTTC. As protein: CASSHRLSGFLYNEQFF.

The chain joins TRBV6-5 to TRBJ2-5; D is ambiguous. CDR1 and CDR2 (germline): MNHEY, SVGAGI. V was shortened by 3 bases and J by 2 bases, with 10 bases between the two germline ends. This CDR3 spans 14 amino acids. The CDR3 spells CASSYSSRQETQYF. The DNA of the CDR3 is TGTGCCAGCAGTTATTCGTCCAGGCAAGAGACCCAGTACTTC.

V gene TRBV5-1 combines with J gene TRBJ1-2; D not certain. With 3 bases removed from V and 2 bases from J, the gap between germline ends came to 5 bases. CDR1 is SGHRS, CDR2 YFSETQ, per germline. This CDR3 contains 12 residues. The CDR3 is CASSSQNYGYTF. The CDR3 DNA reads as TGCGCCAGCAGCTCCCAAAACTATGGCTACACCTTC.

This clone has just a few counts. The chain employs TRBV5-1 and TRBJ2-7; possibly TRBD2 for D (5 bases). This CDR3 is 13 amino acids long. Germline V CDR1 and CDR2: SGHRS, YFSETQ. V dropped 3 bases and J dropped 6 bases, with 13 bases sitting between them. The CDR3 DNA reads TGCGCCAGCAGCTCACGGACTGCGGGCGAGCAGTACTTC. Protein sequence: CASSSRTAGEQYF.

The chain joins TRBV11-3 to TRBJ1-6, with D possibly being TRBD1 (5 bases). Germline V gene lookup returns CDR1 SGHNT and CDR2 YENEEA. The CDR3 has 14 amino acids. The ends were cut back, 2 bases at V and 7 bases at J, with 9 bases in the middle. As DNA, the CDR3 is TGTGCCAGCAGCTTACGGGCAGGGAATTCACCCCTCCACTTT. Its translation: CASSLRAGNSPLHF.

This clone was seen only once. V and J are TRBV13 and TRBJ2-1; weak D call: TRBD2 (5 bases). Germline V gene lookup returns CDR1 PRHDT and CDR2 FYEKMQ (reference sequence). This CDR3 contains 16 residues. V shed 8 bases and J shed 1 base, with 18 bases lying between them. CDR3 sequence: CASCLSTGRSYNEQFF. The CDR3 DNA follows: TGTGCCAGCTGCCTGTCTACGGGAAGGTCCTACAATGAGCAGTTCTTC.

The V gene is TRBV7-8, the J gene TRBJ1-2, with D possibly matching TRBD1 (5 bases). Germline CDR1 and CDR2: SGHVS and FQNEAQ. This CDR3 comprises 15 residues. V lost 7 bases to trimming and J lost 7 bases, with 22 bases between them. In DNA, the CDR3 is TGTGCCAGCAAAGTCTCAAGGGGCGCAATCGGTGGCTACACCTTC. It yields the protein CASKVSRGAIGGYTF.

This chain uses TRBV7-2 with TRBJ2-4; 9 positions agree with TRBD2. V gave up 3 bases and J gave up 7 bases; unmatched junction bases: 4. Per germline, CDR1 SGHTA and CDR2 FQGNSA. This CDR3 is built from 14 residues. The CDR3 here is CASSFRLAENIQYF. In DNA, the CDR3 is TGTGCCAGCAGCTTCAGACTAGCGGAGAACATTCAGTACTTC.

In DNA, the CDR3 is TGTGCCAGCAGCTTAGTCGGGGGAGGGACAGGAGAGAATAATTCACCCCTCCACTTT. This codes for CASSLVGGGTGENNSPLHF. The V call is TRBV7-3, the J call TRBJ1-6, with TRBD1 matching over 8 bases. This CDR3 contains 19 residues. The germline V gene encodes CDR1 SGHTA and CDR2 FQGTGA. Losses at the gene ends were 2 bases for V and 5 bases for J; bases not matched to a gene: 14.

V and J are TRBV25-1 and TRBJ2-7; 8 nucleotides match TRBD2. This CDR3 comprises 13 residues. Germline trimming cut 7 bases from V and 6 bases from J; bases unmatched to any gene: 8. The germline V gene has CDR1 MGHDK and CDR2 SYGVNS. For the CDR3, the DNA is TGTGCCAGCATGGGACTAGGGGGGGGCGAGCAGTACTTC. It codes for CASMGLGGGEQYF.

The chain employs TRBV2 and TRBJ2-5; D is perhaps TRBD1 (5 bases). Trimming pared 7 bases from V and 5 bases from J, leaving 20 bases between. CDR3 length: 15 amino acids. CDR1 and CDR2 (germline): SNHLY, FYNNEI. For the CDR3, the DNA is TGTGCCAGCACCCGGAGCCAGGGATTTTATGAGACCCAGTACTTC. Translation gives CASTRSQGFYETQYF.

This clone showed up just a few times. This sequence joins TRBV10-1 and TRBJ2-2; no reliable D call. The CDR3 spans 14 residues. Germline-derived CDR1 and CDR2 are WNHNN and SYGVQD (reference sequence). V lost 0 bases to trimming and J lost 7 bases, with 9 bases between them. CDR3 DNA sequence: TGCGCCAGCAGTGAGTCGTTAGTTGGCGGGGAGCTGTTTTTT. This gives the protein CASSESLVGGELFF.

As to this clone: Other DNA sequences of this sample code for an identical CDR3. In DNA, the CDR3 is TGTGCCAGCAGGAGGGACAGGGCTTACGAGCAGTACTTC. As protein: CASRRDRAYEQYF. The genes are TRBV2 and TRBJ2-7; 9 positions match TRBD1. CDR3 length: 13 amino acids. With 6 bases clipped from V and 4 bases from J, the junction kept 4 bases outside the gene matches. CDR1 SNHLY and CDR2 FYNNEI come from the germline V gene.

Written as DNA, the CDR3 is TGTGCCTGGATGGCTAGCGGGAGGACATGGAGCTCCTACAATGAGCAGTTCTTC. Its protein is CAWMASGRTWSSYNEQFF. The chain carries TRBV30 and TRBJ2-1, with 11 bases that match TRBD2. The V gene end was trimmed by 4 bases and the J gene end by 0 bases; junction bases not matched to a gene: 11. This CDR3 has 18 amino acids. Germline CDR1 and CDR2: GTSNPN and SVGIG (reference sequence). Supplemented by reference TRBV30 and TRBJ2-1, the full variable domain reads SQTIHQWPATLVQPVGSPLSLECTVEGTSNPNLYWYRQAAGRGLQLLFYSVGIGQISSEVPQNLSASRPQDRQFILSSKKLLLSDSGFYLCAWMASGRTWSSYNEQFFGPGTRLTVL.

The sample holds one count of this clone. The DNA of the CDR3 is TGTGCCAGCTCACCAGACCTGACAGTTTACTATGGCTACACCTTC. As protein: CASSPDLTVYYGYTF. The genes are TRBV18 and TRBJ1-2; possible D gene TRBD1, 5 bases. The germline V and J ends were trimmed by 2 bases and 3 bases, with 13 bases remaining between them. CDR1 KGHSH and CDR2 LQKENI come from the germline V gene. This CDR3 region has 15 residues.

V usage is TRBV6-6 and J usage is TRBJ2-1; 10 bases agree with TRBD2. Germline V lookup: CDR1 MNHNY, CDR2 SVGAGI (reference sequence). The CDR3 runs 16 residues. V lost 6 bases, J lost 4 bases, and 9 bases stayed unmatched. CDR3 sequence reads: CASRAGTSAHYNEQFF. The CDR3 coding sequence is TGTGCCAGCAGAGCCGGGACTAGCGCTCATTACAATGAGCAGTTCTTC.

The chain links TRBV13 to TRBJ1-2; possible D gene TRBD1, 5 bases. The CDR3 spans 14 residues. CDR1 is PRHDT, CDR2 FYEKMQ, per germline (reference sequence). Trimming cost V 2 bases and J 4 bases, with 11 bases left between them. In DNA, the CDR3 is TGTGCCAGCAGCTTACGCGGGGGGTCCTATGGCTACACCTTC. Amino acid sequence: CASSLRGGSYGYTF.

For this clone: The sample holds other DNA sequences that translate to the same CDR3. The V gene is TRBV18, the J gene TRBJ2-3; D gene unclear. CDR1 is KGHSH and CDR2 is LQKENI in the germline V gene. The CDR3 covers 13 residues. With 0 bases removed from V and 1 base from J, the gap between germline ends came to 2 bases. In DNA form, the CDR3 reads TGTGCCAGCTCACCACCCGGCACAGATACGCAGTATTTT. As protein: CASSPPGTDTQYF.

The rearrangement uses TRBV4-1 and TRBJ2-3, with 8 bases lining up with TRBD1. The CDR3 length is 14 residues. From germline, CDR1 is MGHRA and CDR2 YSYEKL. The trim removed 5 bases at V and 4 bases at J, leaving 5 bases unmatched. CDR3 region: CASSLGQASDTQYF. CDR3 coding DNA: TGCGCCAGCAGCTTGGGACAGGCCTCAGATACGCAGTATTTT.

This clone was detected only a few times. This chain uses TRBV19 with TRBJ2-1; D gene unclear. The CDR3 contains 15 residues. Per the germline V gene, CDR1 is LNHDA and CDR2 is SQIVND (reference sequence). Trimming cost V 3 bases and J 0 bases, with 9 bases left between them. The CDR3 loop is CASSISSLSYNEQFF. The CDR3 DNA sequence: TGTGCCAGTAGTATCTCTTCCCTCTCCTACAATGAGCAGTTCTTC.

The rearrangement uses TRBV7-3 and TRBJ1-1; possible D gene TRBD1, 6 bases. The CDR3 loop spans 14 amino acids. Trimming cost V 2 bases and J 1 base, with 8 bases left between them. CDR1 and CDR2 (germline): SGHTA, FQGTGA. The CDR3 sequence is CASSLAGANTEAFF. The CDR3 nucleotides read TGTGCCAGCAGCTTAGCAGGGGCGAACACTGAAGCTTTCTTT. The whole variable domain, remainder taken from reference TRBV7-3 and TRBJ1-1, is GAGVSQTPSNKVTEKGKYVELRCDPISGHTALYWYRQSLGQGPEFLIYFQGTGAADDSGLPNDRFFAVRPEGSVSTLKIQRTERGDSAVYLCASSLAGANTEAFFGQGTRLTVV.

The V call is TRBV9, the J call TRBJ1-1; 8 bases fit TRBD1. Germline CDR1 reads SGDLS; CDR2 reads YYNGEE. This CDR3 has 19 amino acids. The ends lost 0 bases at V and 2 bases at J; junction bases unmatched: 15. DNA for the CDR3: TGTGCCAGCAGCGTAGGAGGGACTCCTTACAGGGGGAAAAACACTGAAGCTTTCTTT. This codes for CASSVGGTPYRGKNTEAFF.

V usage is TRBV9 and J usage is TRBJ2-1; D is unclear. Per germline, CDR1 SGDLS and CDR2 YYNGEE. With 3 bases removed from V and 0 bases from J, the gap between germline ends came to 13 bases. The CDR3 is 16 residues long. The CDR3 is CASSAGSTSSYNEQFF. CDR3 nucleotides: TGTGCCAGCAGCGCAGGCAGCACGAGCTCCTACAATGAGCAGTTCTTC.

This chain connects TRBV2 to TRBJ2-7, with a weak D call TRBD2 (5 bases). V lost 7 bases and J lost 2, with 15 bases in between. This CDR3 is 14 amino acids long. Per the germline V gene, CDR1 is SNHLY and CDR2 is FYNNEI. CDR3 DNA: TGTGCCAGCACCGGACTCCTCGTGACCTACGAGCAGTACTTC. It encodes CASTGLLVTYEQYF.

This clone was counted ten times or more. This rearrangement joins TRBV18 to TRBJ2-5; perhaps TRBD2 as D (6 bases). Trimming took 3 bases from V and 5 from J, leaving 13 bases between them. Germline CDR1 and CDR2: KGHSH and LQKENI. The CDR3 sequence is 14 residues long. The CDR3 bases are TGTGCCAGCTCACCTACGGGGGATAGCGAGACCCAGTACTTC. Amino acid sequence: CASSPTGDSETQYF.

The V call is TRBV4-1, the J call TRBJ1-1; D not resolved. Germline values: CDR1 MGHRA, CDR2 YSYEKL. V gave up 1 base and J gave up 7 bases, with 10 bases separating them. The CDR3 covers 13 residues. Written as DNA, the CDR3 is TGCGCCAGCAGCCAAGTGCCCCCGGTTGAAGCTTTCTTT. The encoded protein is CASSQVPPVEAFF.

The chain combines TRBV28 with TRBJ2-7; 9 bases map to TRBD1. CDR3 size: 16 residues. V was clipped by 2 bases and J by 6 bases; unmatched bases: 11. In germline, CDR1 is MDHEN, CDR2 SYDVKM. CDR3 loop: CASSLGGRGQGSEQYF. The CDR3, as DNA: TGTGCCAGCAGTTTAGGGGGGAGGGGACAGGGAAGCGAGCAGTACTTC.

The chain employs TRBV19 and TRBJ1-5, with unresolved D. CDR1 is LNHDA, CDR2 SQIVND, per germline (reference sequence). Trimming shortened V by 5 bases and J by 7 bases, and 18 bases separated the two germline ends. CDR3 length: 15 residues. CDR3 amino acids: CASSLAYRQEQPQHF. CDR3 DNA: TGTGCCAGTAGTTTGGCATATCGCCAAGAACAGCCCCAGCATTTT.

The chain joins TRBV5-4 to TRBJ1-6, with TRBD1 identical over 8 bases. Trimming removed 0 bases from V and 8 bases from J; junction bases left unmatched: 7. This CDR3 region has 16 residues. The germline V gene has CDR1 SGHNT and CDR2 YYREEE (reference sequence). Here the CDR3 DNA reads TGTGCCAGCAGCTTGGCGTCAGGGGGCGTGGATTCACCCCTCCACTTT. Its protein product is CASSLASGGVDSPLHF.